Listed below are T cell receptor beta chains from one sample, sequenced in a study of OX40 agonist ivuxolimab in advanced cancers. Here immunoSEQ multiplex PCR was the method, and the copy in TCRdb shows in-frame clones only, minus some. Of 100,000 or so clones in the sample, about nine tenths were seen once. The specimen comprised CD4+ or CD8+ T cells sorted from blood, sampled in a trial of the OX40 agonist ivuxolimab. These receptors were collected from an adult with an advanced solid tumor such as melanoma, head and neck, liver or kidney cancer. CDR3s include the opening cysteine and the closing phenylalanine or tryptophan. The order of the fields is D gene, J gene, clone size, V gene, CDR3 protein, CDR3 DNA. The D gene is left open where the match is weak. Not all rows give a size; the values are once, few, many and, for expanded clones, a class.

D gene: TRBD1
J gene: TRBJ2-1
clone size: -
V gene: TRBV6-1
CDR3 protein: CASSGGTAHNEQFF
CDR3 DNA: TGTGCCAGCAGTGGGGGGACAGCCCACAATGAGCAGTTCTTC

D gene: -
J gene: TRBJ2-5
clone size: -
V gene: TRBV29-1
CDR3 protein: CSVEVQTETQYF
CDR3 DNA: TGCAGCGTTGAGGTCCAGACGGAGACCCAGTACTTC

D gene: -
J gene: TRBJ1-2
clone size: -
V gene: TRBV5-1
CDR3 protein: CASSLEGTYGYTF
CDR3 DNA: TGCGCCAGCAGCTTGGAGGGGACCTATGGCTACACCTTC

D gene: -
J gene: TRBJ2-7
clone size: -
V gene: TRBV28
CDR3 protein: CASSFPRQVQYF
CDR3 DNA: TGTGCCAGCAGTTTTCCTCGACAGGTGCAGTACTTC

D gene: -
J gene: TRBJ2-3
clone size: once
V gene: TRBV6-6
CDR3 protein: CASTRLPTTDTQYF
CDR3 DNA: TGTGCCAGCACGCGACTACCCACCACAGATACGCAGTATTTT

D gene: -
J gene: TRBJ2-5
clone size: -
V gene: TRBV18
CDR3 protein: CASSPPGIETQYF
CDR3 DNA: TGTGCCAGCTCACCACCGGGGATCGAGACCCAGTACTTC

D gene: TRBD1
J gene: TRBJ1-1
clone size: -
V gene: TRBV10-2
CDR3 protein: CASSEQGVEAFF
CDR3 DNA: TGCGCCAGCAGTGAACAGGGGGTAGAAGCTTTCTTT

D gene: TRBD2
J gene: TRBJ2-3
clone size: -
V gene: TRBV5-4
CDR3 protein: CASSFSGRPGDTQYF
CDR3 DNA: TGTGCCAGCAGCTTTAGCGGGAGGCCGGGGGATACGCAGTATTTT

D gene: -
J gene: TRBJ1-2
clone size: -
V gene: TRBV29-1
CDR3 protein: CSVSGTSSGGYTF
CDR3 DNA: TGCAGCGTCTCCGGGACCTCCAGCGGGGGCTACACCTTC

D gene: TRBD1
J gene: TRBJ1-2
clone size: -
V gene: TRBV9
CDR3 protein: CASSGDRRGGYTF
CDR3 DNA: TGTGCCAGCAGCGGGGACAGGAGAGGTGGCTACACCTTC

D gene: TRBD1
J gene: TRBJ1-2
clone size: -
V gene: TRBV4-2
CDR3 protein: CASSQESRQGVSNYGYTF
CDR3 DNA: TGTGCCAGCAGCCAAGAATCTCGACAGGGGGTTTCTAACTATGGCTACACCTTC

D gene: TRBD1
J gene: TRBJ2-7
clone size: -
V gene: TRBV6-5
CDR3 protein: CASSRTGGAYEQYF
CDR3 DNA: TGTGCCAGCAGTCGGACAGGGGGTGCGTACGAGCAGTACTTC

D gene: -
J gene: TRBJ2-3
clone size: -
V gene: TRBV18
CDR3 protein: CASSPQGPGADTQYF
CDR3 DNA: TGTGCCAGCTCACCCCAGGGCCCCGGGGCAGATACGCAGTATTTT

D gene: TRBD1
J gene: TRBJ1-5
clone size: -
V gene: TRBV2
CDR3 protein: CASSSDRGNQPQHF
CDR3 DNA: TGTGCCAGCAGCTCCGACAGGGGAAATCAGCCCCAGCATTTT

D gene: -
J gene: TRBJ2-5
clone size: -
V gene: TRBV7-9
CDR3 protein: CASSLGDSGRETQYF
CDR3 DNA: TGTGCCAGCAGCTTAGGGGACTCGGGGAGGGAGACCCAGTACTTC

D gene: -
J gene: TRBJ1-1
clone size: -
V gene: TRBV27
CDR3 protein: CASSPSWTVNTEAFF
CDR3 DNA: TGTGCCAGCAGTCCCTCTTGGACTGTGAACACTGAAGCTTTCTTT

D gene: TRBD2
J gene: TRBJ2-3
clone size: -
V gene: TRBV29-1
CDR3 protein: CSVLGGSDWGTDTQYF
CDR3 DNA: TGCAGCGTCCTTGGCGGGAGCGATTGGGGCACAGATACGCAGTATTTT

D gene: TRBD1
J gene: TRBJ2-3
clone size: -
V gene: TRBV7-2
CDR3 protein: CASSPRDRGTDTQYF
CDR3 DNA: TGTGCCAGCAGCCCCCGGGACAGGGGGACAGATACGCAGTATTTT

D gene: TRBD1
J gene: TRBJ1-4
clone size: -
V gene: TRBV10-3
CDR3 protein: CAISETQGAGEKLFF
CDR3 DNA: TGTGCCATCAGTGAGACACAGGGGGCCGGAGAAAAACTGTTTTTT

D gene: TRBD1
J gene: TRBJ1-1
clone size: -
V gene: TRBV5-4
CDR3 protein: CASNLRQGNTEAFF
CDR3 DNA: TGTGCCAGCAACCTACGACAGGGGAACACTGAAGCTTTCTTT

D gene: TRBD1
J gene: TRBJ2-7
clone size: -
V gene: TRBV5-5
CDR3 protein: CASSLRQGSYEQYF
CDR3 DNA: TGTGCCAGCAGCCTAAGACAGGGCTCCTACGAGCAGTACTTC

D gene: -
J gene: TRBJ1-4
clone size: -
V gene: TRBV4-3
CDR3 protein: CASSQDRGSGEKLFF
CDR3 DNA: TGCGCCAGCAGCCAAGATCGGGGTAGCGGTGAAAAACTGTTTTTT

D gene: -
J gene: TRBJ2-5
clone size: -
V gene: TRBV30
CDR3 protein: CAWTGGLRETQYF
CDR3 DNA: TGTGCCTGGACAGGAGGGTTAAGAGAGACCCAGTACTTC

D gene: TRBD1
J gene: TRBJ1-5
clone size: -
V gene: TRBV28
CDR3 protein: CASRRQGSGNQPQHF
CDR3 DNA: TGTGCCAGCAGACGACAGGGTTCGGGCAATCAGCCCCAGCATTTT

D gene: -
J gene: TRBJ1-5
clone size: -
V gene: TRBV10-2
CDR3 protein: CASTGASNQPQHF
CDR3 DNA: TGCGCCAGTACAGGTGCTAGCAATCAGCCCCAGCATTTT

D gene: -
J gene: TRBJ2-2
clone size: -
V gene: TRBV5-6
CDR3 protein: CASRGRARAGELFF
CDR3 DNA: TGTGCCAGCAGGGGTCGGGCCCGCGCCGGGGAGCTGTTTTTT

D gene: -
J gene: TRBJ2-7
clone size: -
V gene: TRBV6-6
CDR3 protein: CASSYSPSVEQYF
CDR3 DNA: TGTGCCAGCAGTTACTCCCCCTCGGTCGAGCAGTACTTC

D gene: TRBD2
J gene: TRBJ2-7
clone size: -
V gene: TRBV19
CDR3 protein: CASSATSGRVSYEQYF
CDR3 DNA: TGTGCCAGTAGTGCGACTAGCGGGAGGGTCTCCTACGAGCAGTACTTC

D gene: TRBD2
J gene: TRBJ2-2
clone size: -
V gene: TRBV5-1
CDR3 protein: CASSFSGRGTGELFF
CDR3 DNA: TGCGCCAGCAGCTTTTCCGGGAGGGGAACCGGGGAGCTGTTTTTT

D gene: TRBD1
J gene: TRBJ2-1
clone size: -
V gene: TRBV28
CDR3 protein: CASSSPGQGNEQFF
CDR3 DNA: TGTGCCAGCAGTTCCCCGGGACAGGGAAATGAGCAGTTCTTC